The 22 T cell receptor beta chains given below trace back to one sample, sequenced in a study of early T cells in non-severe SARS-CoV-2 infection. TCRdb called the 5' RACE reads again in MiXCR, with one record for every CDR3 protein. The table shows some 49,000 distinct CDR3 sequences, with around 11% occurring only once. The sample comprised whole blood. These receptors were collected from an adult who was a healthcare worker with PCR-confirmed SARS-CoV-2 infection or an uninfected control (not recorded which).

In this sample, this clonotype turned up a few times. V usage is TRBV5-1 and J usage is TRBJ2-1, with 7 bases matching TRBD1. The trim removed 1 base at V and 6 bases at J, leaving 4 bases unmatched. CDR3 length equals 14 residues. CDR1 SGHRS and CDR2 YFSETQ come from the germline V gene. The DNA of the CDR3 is TGCGCCAGCAGCTTGTCTCAGGGGGTCAATGAGCAGTTCTTC. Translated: CASSLSQGVNEQFF.

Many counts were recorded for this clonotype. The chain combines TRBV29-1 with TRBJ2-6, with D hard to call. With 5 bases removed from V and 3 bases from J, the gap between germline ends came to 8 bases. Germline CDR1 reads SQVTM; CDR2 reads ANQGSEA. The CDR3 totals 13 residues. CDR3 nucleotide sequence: TGCAGCGTTTGTGTGAGTGGGGCCAACGTCCTGACTTTC. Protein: CSVCVSGANVLTF.

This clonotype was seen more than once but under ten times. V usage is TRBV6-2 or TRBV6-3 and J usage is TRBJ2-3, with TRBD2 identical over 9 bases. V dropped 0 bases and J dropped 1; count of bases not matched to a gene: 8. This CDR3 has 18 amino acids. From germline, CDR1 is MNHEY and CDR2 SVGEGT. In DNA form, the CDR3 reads TGTGCCAGCAGTTACTCACCTTCCGGGACTAGCCGCACAGATACGCAGTATTTT. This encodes CASSYSPSGTSRTDTQYF.

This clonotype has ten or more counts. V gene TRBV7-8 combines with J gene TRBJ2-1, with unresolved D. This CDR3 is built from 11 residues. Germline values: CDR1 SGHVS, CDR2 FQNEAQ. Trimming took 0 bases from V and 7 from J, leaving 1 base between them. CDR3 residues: CASSLANEQFF. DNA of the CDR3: TGTGCCAGCAGCTTAGCGAATGAGCAGTTCTTC.

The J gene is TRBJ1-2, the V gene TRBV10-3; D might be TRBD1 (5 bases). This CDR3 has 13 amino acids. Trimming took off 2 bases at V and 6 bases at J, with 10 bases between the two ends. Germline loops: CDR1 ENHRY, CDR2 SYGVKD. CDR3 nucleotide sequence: TGTGCCATCAGTGAGGGGGAGACAGATGGCTACACCTTC. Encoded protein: CAISEGETDGYTF.

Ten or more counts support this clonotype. The CDR3 region is CASSHRDRGTDTQYF. Here the CDR3 DNA reads TGCGCCAGCAGCCACCGGGACAGGGGCACAGATACGCAGTATTTT. The chain has TRBV4-3 and TRBJ2-3; 9 nucleotides agree with TRBD1. From germline, CDR1 is LGHNA and CDR2 YSLEER. The trim removed 3 bases at V and 1 base at J, leaving 2 bases unmatched. This CDR3 has 15 residues.

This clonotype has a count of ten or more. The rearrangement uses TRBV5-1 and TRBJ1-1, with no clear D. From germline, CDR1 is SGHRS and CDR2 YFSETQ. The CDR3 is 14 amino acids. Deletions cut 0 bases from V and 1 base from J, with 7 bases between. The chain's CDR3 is CASSLDTPNTEAFF. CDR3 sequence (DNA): TGCGCCAGCAGCTTGGACACACCGAACACTGAAGCTTTCTTT.

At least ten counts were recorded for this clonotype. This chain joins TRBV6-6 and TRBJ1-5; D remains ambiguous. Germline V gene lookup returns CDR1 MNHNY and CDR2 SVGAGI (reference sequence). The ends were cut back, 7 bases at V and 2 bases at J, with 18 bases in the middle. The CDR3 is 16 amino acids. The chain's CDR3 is CASNLDGGRGNQPQHF. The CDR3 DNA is TGTGCCAGCAACCTGGACGGTGGGAGGGGCAATCAGCCCCAGCATTTT.

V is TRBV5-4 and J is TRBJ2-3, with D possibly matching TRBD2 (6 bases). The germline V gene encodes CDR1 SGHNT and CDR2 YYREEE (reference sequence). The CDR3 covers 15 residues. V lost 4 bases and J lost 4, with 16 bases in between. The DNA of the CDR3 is TGTGCCAGCAGCCGGGAGACTTCGACTGCAGATACGCAGTATTTT. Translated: CASSRETSTADTQYF.

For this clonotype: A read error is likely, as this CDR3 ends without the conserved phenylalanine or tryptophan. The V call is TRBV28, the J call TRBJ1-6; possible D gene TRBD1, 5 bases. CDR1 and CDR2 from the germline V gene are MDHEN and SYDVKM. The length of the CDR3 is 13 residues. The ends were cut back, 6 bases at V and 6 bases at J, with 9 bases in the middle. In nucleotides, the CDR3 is TGTGCCAGCAGCCTTAGGGGTAATTCACCCCTCCACCTT. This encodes CASSLRGNSPLHL.

The DNA for the CDR3 is TGTGCCAGCTCACCATGGGCGAGCTCCGGGGAGCTGTTTTTT. Protein: CASSPWASSGELFF. V usage is TRBV18 and J usage is TRBJ2-2; D is ambiguous. CDR1 and CDR2 (germline): KGHSH, LQKENI. V lost 2 bases and J lost 6, with 10 bases in between. The CDR3 runs to 14 residues.

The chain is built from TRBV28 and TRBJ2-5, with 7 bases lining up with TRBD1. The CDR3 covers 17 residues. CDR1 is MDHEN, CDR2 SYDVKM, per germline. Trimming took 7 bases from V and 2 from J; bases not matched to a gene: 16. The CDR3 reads CASTRPPGQEIQETQYF. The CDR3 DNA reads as TGTGCCAGCACCCGCCCCCCCGGACAGGAGATTCAAGAGACCCAGTACTTC.

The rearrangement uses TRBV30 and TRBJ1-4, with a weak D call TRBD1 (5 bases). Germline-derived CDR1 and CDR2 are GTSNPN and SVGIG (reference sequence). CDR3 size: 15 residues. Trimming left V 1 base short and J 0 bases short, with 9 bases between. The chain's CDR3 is CAWSGQTTTNEKLFF. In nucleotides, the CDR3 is TGTGCCTGGAGTGGACAGACCACAACTAATGAAAAACTGTTTTTT.

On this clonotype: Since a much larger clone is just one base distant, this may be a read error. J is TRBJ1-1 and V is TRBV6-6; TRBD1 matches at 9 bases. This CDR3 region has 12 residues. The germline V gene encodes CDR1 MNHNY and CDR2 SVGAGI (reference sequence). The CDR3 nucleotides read TGTGCCAGCAGAGACAGGGGGATGCTAGCTTACTTT. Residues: CASRDRGMLAYF.

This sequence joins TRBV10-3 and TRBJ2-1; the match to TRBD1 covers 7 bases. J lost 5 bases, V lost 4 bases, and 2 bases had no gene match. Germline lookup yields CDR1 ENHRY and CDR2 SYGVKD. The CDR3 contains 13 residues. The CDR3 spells CAISGQGDNEQFF. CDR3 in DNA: TGTGCCATCAGTGGGCAGGGGGACAATGAGCAGTTCTTC.

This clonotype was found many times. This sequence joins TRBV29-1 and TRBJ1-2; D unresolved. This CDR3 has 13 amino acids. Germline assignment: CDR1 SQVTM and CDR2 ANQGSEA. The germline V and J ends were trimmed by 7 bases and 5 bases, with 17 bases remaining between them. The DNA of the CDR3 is TGCAGCGCCACCCTCCCGGGCAAGTATGGCTACACCTTC. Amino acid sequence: CSATLPGKYGYTF.

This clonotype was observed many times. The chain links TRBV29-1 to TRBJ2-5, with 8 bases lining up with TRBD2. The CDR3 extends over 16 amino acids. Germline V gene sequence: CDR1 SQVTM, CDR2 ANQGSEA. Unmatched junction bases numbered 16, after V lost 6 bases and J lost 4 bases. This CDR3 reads CSVQDPRAGELETQYF. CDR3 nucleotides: TGCAGCGTCCAAGACCCTAGAGCGGGAGAGCTAGAGACCCAGTACTTC.

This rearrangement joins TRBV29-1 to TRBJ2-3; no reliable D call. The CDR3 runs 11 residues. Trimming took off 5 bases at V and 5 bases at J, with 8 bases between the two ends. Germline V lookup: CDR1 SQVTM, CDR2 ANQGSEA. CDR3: CSVLGRDTQYF. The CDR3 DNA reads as TGCAGCGTTTTGGGTAGAGATACGCAGTATTTT.

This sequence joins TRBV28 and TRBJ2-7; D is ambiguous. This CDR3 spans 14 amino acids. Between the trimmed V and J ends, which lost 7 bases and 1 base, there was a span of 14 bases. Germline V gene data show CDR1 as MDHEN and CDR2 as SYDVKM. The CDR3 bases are TGTGCCAGCAAACGACAAGCAACTTCCTACGAGCAGTACTTC. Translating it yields CASKRQATSYEQYF.

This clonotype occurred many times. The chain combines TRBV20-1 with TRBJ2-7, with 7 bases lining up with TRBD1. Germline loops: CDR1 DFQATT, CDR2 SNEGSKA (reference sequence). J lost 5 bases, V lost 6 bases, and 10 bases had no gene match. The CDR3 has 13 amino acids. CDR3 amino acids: CSATETGVHEQYF. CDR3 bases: TGCAGTGCCACCGAAACAGGGGTCCACGAGCAGTACTTC.

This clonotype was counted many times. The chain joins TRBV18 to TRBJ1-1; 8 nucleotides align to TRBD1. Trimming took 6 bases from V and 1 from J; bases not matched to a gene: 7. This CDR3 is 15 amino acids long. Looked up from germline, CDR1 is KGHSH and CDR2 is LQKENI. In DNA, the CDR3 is TGTGCCAGCTCCGGTGGCAGGGGGCCGAACACTGAAGCTTTCTTT. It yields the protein CASSGGRGPNTEAFF. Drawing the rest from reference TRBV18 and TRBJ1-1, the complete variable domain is NAGVMQNPRHLVRRRGQEARLRCSPMKGHSHVYWYRQLPEEGLKFMVYLQKENIIDESGMPKERFSAEFPKEGPSILRIQQVVRGDSAAYFCASSGGRGPNTEAFFGQGTRLTVV.

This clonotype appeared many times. The CDR3 bases are TGTGCCTGGAGTGTATCTAGCAATCAGCCCCAGCATTTT. Amino acid sequence: CAWSVSSNQPQHF. The chain is built from TRBV30 and TRBJ1-5; no firm D call. There are 13 residues in the CDR3. Trimming took off 0 bases at V and 0 bases at J, with 3 bases between the two ends. The germline V gene has CDR1 GTSNPN and CDR2 SVGIG (reference sequence). Together with reference TRBV30 and TRBJ1-5, the CDR3 gives the full variable domain: SQTIHQWPATLVQPVGSPLSLECTVEGTSNPNLYWYRQAAGRGLQLLFYSVGIGQISSEVPQNLSASRPQDRQFILSSKKLLLSDSGFYLCAWSVSSNQPQHFGDGTRLSIL.